The 2 T cell receptor beta chains in this list originate from one sample, sequenced in a study of blood T cells in healthy people across ages. A second PCR of 7 to 11 cycles used a sample-barcoded 5' primer and a J-beta primer mix. Using its own MiXCR run on the 5' RACE reads, TCRdb lists one record per CDR3 protein. The sample lists 600,000 to 1,000,000 distinct CDR3 sequences; roughly 64% were seen once. Input material: blood. The receptors derive from a man aged 25 to 45 in good health.

This clonotype was seen a single time. The chain employs TRBV29-1 and TRBJ1-2; no definite D call. The CDR3 loop spans 13 amino acids. The germline V gene has CDR1 SQVTM and CDR2 ANQGSEA. The V end was cut by 0 bases, the J end by 8 bases, with 13 bases between. The CDR3 loop reads CSVEDENRRGYTF. The CDR3 DNA follows: TGCAGCGTTGAAGATGAGAACAGAAGGGGCTACACCTTC.

The rearrangement links TRBV20-1 to TRBJ2-1, with a possible D match to TRBD1 (5 bases). The CDR3 runs 12 residues. Trimming removed 3 bases at V and 5 bases at J, with 8 bases between. Per the germline V gene, CDR1 is DFQATT and CDR2 is SNEGSKA (reference sequence). CDR3 sequence reads: CSARGRNNEQFF. CDR3 in DNA: TGCAGTGCTAGGGGGCGGAACAATGAGCAGTTCTTC.